The 4 T cell receptor beta chains given below trace back to one sample, sequenced in a study of T cells in women clearing cervical HPV infection (dated by TCRdb to the late 2010s). Preparation of the library involved the immunoSEQ multiplex PCR assay. In TCRdb, the immuneACCESS table is reduced to in-frame sequences with V and J assigned. These tables do not hold every clone; where another copy was compared, an unresolved V gene accounts for under half, and the others remain unexplained. The sample has about 30,000 clones on record. Roughly 3.4% of the sample rests with the top ten. Sequencing was performed on blood buffy coat. The receptors derive from a woman between 18 and 69 years old with a cervical HPV16 infection that either progressed to CIN3+ or cleared (not recorded which).

Turning to this clone: The read gets to within 3 residues of the CDR3 end, and the germline J gene fills in the rest. The chain links TRBV19 to TRBJ2-7, with 12 bases that match TRBD2. The CDR3 covers 15 residues. Per the germline V gene, CDR1 is LNHDA and CDR2 is SQIVND (reference sequence). The junction had 7 bases not matched to a gene; V was cut back by 10 bases and J by 0 bases. The part of the CDR3 DNA that was read is TGTGCCACCTCAAGGACTAGCGGGACCTCCTACGAG. It yields the protein CATSRTSGTSYE. The full CDR3 reads CATSRTSGTSYEQYF.

As for this clone: Sequencing ends 3 residues short of the CDR3 end; the germline J gene provides the rest. The chain is built from TRBV2 and TRBJ2-2; 9 bases fit TRBD1. Germline assignment: CDR1 SNHLY and CDR2 FYNNEI. The CDR3 has 15 residues. The J segment lost 6 bases and the V segment lost 7 bases, leaving 9 bases of the junction unmatched. CDR3 DNA (partial): TGTGCCAGCACCCCCGGACAGGGGACCGCCGGGGAG. It yields the protein CASTPGQGTAGE. The whole CDR3 reads CASTPGQGTAGELFF.

Turning to this clone: The CDR3 extends 3 residues past the end of the read, so its final part is completed from the germline J gene. Within the sample, other DNA sequences also encode this same CDR3. The chain couples TRBV29-1 to TRBJ1-3; D unresolved. This CDR3 is 13 amino acids long. Germline V gene lookup returns CDR1 SQVTM and CDR2 ANQGSEA. Between the trimmed V and J ends, which lost 6 bases and 0 bases, there was a span of 9 bases. CDR3 in amino acids: CSVKANSGNTIYF. The covered CDR3 bases are TGCAGCGTCAAAGCGAACTCTGGAAACACC. The whole variable domain, remainder taken from reference TRBV29-1 and TRBJ1-3, is SAVISQKPSRDICQRGTSLTIQCQVDSQVTMMFWYRQQPGQSLTLIATANQGSEATYESGFVIDKFPISRPNLTFSTLTVSNMSPEDSSIYLCSVKANSGNTIYFGEGSWLTVV.

Concerning this clone itself: The CDR3 end lies 3 residues beyond the end of the read and is filled in from the germline J gene. V usage is TRBV7-3 and J usage is TRBJ1-1; the D gene is possibly TRBD1 (6 bases). Trimming removed 2 bases from V and 4 bases from J, with 14 bases in between. Germline V CDR1 and CDR2: SGHTA, FQGTGA. CDR3 size: 15 residues. CDR3 region: CASSLVGGGGTEAFF. The DNA read from the CDR3 is TGTGCCAGCAGCTTAGTAGGAGGGGGAGGCACTGAA.